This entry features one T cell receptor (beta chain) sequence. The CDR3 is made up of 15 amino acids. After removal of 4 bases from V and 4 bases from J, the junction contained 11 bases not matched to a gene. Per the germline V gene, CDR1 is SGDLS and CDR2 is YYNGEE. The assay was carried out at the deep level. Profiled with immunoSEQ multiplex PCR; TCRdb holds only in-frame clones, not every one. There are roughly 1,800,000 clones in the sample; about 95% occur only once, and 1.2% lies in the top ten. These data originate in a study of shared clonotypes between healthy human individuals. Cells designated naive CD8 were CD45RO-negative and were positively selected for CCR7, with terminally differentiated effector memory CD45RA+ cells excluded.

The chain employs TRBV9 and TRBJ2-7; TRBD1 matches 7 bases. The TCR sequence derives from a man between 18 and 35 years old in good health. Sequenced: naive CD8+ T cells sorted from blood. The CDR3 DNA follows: TGTGCCAGCAGCCTCGGGACAGTGACAGTATACGAGCAGTACTTC. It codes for CASSLGTVTVYEQYF.